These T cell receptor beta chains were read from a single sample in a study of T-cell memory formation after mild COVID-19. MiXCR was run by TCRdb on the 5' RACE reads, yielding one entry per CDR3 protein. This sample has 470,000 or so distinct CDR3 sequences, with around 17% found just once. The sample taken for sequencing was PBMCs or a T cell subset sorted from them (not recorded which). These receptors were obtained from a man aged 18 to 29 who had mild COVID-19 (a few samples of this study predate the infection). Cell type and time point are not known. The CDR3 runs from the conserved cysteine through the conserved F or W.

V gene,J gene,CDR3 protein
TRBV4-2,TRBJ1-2,CASSQPGQDRGYGYTF
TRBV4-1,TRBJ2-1,CASSQDGGGLSYNEQFF
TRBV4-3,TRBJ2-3,CASSQETVTGQGTQYF
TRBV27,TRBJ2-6,CASSIPWSIGANVLTF
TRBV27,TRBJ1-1,CASSLSADLNTEAFF
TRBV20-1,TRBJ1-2,CSARGGQVSYGYTF
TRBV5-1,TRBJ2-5,CASSLADRGRQYQETQYF
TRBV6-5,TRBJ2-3,CASSYSVVRGDTQYF
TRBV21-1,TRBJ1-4,CASSKVPMANEKLFF
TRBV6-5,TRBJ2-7,CATKPAFREGEQYF
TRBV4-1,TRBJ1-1,CASSQDRYGTEAFF
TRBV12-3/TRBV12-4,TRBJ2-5,CASSPRQRGGTQYF
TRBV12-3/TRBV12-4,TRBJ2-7,CASSLVGGYYEQYF
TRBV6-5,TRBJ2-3,CASRGLDRAAQYF
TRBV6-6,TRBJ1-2,CASSLTGVKGYTF
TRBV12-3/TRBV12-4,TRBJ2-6,CASSLGAGTGANVLTF
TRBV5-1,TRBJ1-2,CASSLAQQGYGYTF
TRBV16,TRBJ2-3,CASSQNRGTDTQYF
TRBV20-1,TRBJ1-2,CSARKGENYGYTF
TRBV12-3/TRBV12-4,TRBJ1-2,CASSLWTGDGYTF
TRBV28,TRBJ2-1,CASSSPGHNYNEQFF
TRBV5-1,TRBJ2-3,CASSLVASVGTDTQYF
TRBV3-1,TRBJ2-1,CASSQPLGRVNNEQFF
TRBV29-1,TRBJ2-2,CSGAKGARTGELFF
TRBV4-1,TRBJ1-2,CASSQEQGYYGYTF
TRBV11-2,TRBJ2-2,CASSSRNRPNTGELFF
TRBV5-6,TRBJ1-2,CASSLVADYGYTF
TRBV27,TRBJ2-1,CASSTVGDNNEQFF
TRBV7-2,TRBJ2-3,CASSADGVLDTQYF